These 5 T cell receptor beta chains were sequenced from one sample in a study of control samples from healthy donors and cancer patients. Measured with immunoSEQ multiplex PCR; TCRdb has only the in-frame clones, and not every one. Seen here are about 160,000 clones, just over 95% observed once, and the top ten hold around 0.92%. The sequencing sample was made of blood. The receptors were gathered from a woman in her 30s in good health.

The rearrangement links TRBV2 to TRBJ1-6; D unresolved. CDR1 and CDR2 from the germline V gene are SNHLY and FYNNEI. Trimming left V 5 bases short and J 8 bases short, with 10 bases between. The CDR3 extends over 13 amino acids. CDR3 sequence reads: CASSSRRDSPLHF. In nucleotides, the CDR3 is TGTGCCAGCAGTTCCAGGCGAGATTCACCCCTCCACTTT.

The CDR3 protein is CASSPQTRRRPGELFF. CDR3 in DNA: TGTGCCAGCAGCCCACAGACTAGAAGGCGACCCGGGGAGCTGTTTTTT. The J gene is TRBJ2-2, the V gene TRBV5-4; TRBD2 is a possible D gene (6 bases). Germline assignment: CDR1 SGHNT and CDR2 YYREEE (reference sequence). Trimming took 4 bases from V and 6 from J, leaving 19 bases between them. The CDR3 is made up of 16 amino acids.

V is TRBV7-9 and J is TRBJ2-7; tentative D call: TRBD2 (5 bases). V was trimmed by 4 bases and J by 2 bases, leaving 12 bases between them. Germline values: CDR1 SEHNR, CDR2 FQNEAQ (reference sequence). This CDR3 is built from 14 residues. CDR3 DNA: TGTGCCAGCAGCTCCTCCCGGGGAACCTACGAGCAGTACTTC. Translating it yields CASSSSRGTYEQYF.

The V call is TRBV3-1 (or the pseudogene TRBV3-2), the J call TRBJ1-1, with D perhaps TRBD1 (6 bases). Germline loops: CDR1 LGHDT, CDR2 YNNKEL (reference sequence). Trimming pared 5 bases from V and 5 bases from J, leaving 15 bases between. The CDR3 consists of 14 residues. The CDR3 DNA is TGTGCCAGCAGCGGTACGGGGGCAGGGACTGAAGCTTTCTTT. The encoded protein is CASSGTGAGTEAFF.

DNA of the CDR3: TGTGCCAGCAGTTTAGAACAGGGGGACGAAAAACTGTTTTTT. It is translated as CASSLEQGDEKLFF. V and J are TRBV27 and TRBJ1-4, with TRBD1 matching over 8 bases. Germline CDR1 reads MNHEY; CDR2 reads SMNVEV (reference sequence). CDR3 length: 14 residues. V trimming: 2 bases; J trimming: 8 bases; junction bases outside the gene matches: 4.